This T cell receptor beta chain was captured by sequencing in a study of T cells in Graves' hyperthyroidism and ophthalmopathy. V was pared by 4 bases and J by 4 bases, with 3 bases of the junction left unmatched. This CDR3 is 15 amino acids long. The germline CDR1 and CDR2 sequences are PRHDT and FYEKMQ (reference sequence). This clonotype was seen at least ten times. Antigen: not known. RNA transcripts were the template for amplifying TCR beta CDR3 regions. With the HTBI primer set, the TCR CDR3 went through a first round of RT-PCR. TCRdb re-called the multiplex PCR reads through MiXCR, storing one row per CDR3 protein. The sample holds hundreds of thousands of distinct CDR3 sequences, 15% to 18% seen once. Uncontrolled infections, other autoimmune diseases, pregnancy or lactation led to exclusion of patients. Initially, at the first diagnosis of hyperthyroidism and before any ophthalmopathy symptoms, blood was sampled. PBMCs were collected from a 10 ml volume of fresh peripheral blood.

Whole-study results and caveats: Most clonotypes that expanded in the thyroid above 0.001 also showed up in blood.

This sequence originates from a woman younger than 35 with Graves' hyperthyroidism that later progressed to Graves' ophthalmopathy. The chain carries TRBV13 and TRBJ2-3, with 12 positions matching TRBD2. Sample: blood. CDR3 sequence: CASSSLAGGADTQYF. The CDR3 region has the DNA TGTGCCAGCAGCTCACTAGCGGGAGGTGCAGATACGCAGTATTTT.